The 4 T cell receptor beta chains listed next were all sequenced from one sample in a study of blood T cell repertoires in COVID-19. Produced via immunoSEQ multiplex PCR; TCRdb's table is partial and in-frame only. Of about 220,000 clones listed, 80% are singletons. Sequenced material: peripheral blood. These receptors all stem from a human donor in a cohort sampled during active COVID-19.

In regard to this clone: Germline is not matched at one junction end, which may reflect a read error. The rearrangement links TRBV6-5 to TRBJ2-2, with 9 positions matching TRBD2. CDR1 and CDR2 (germline): MNHEY, SVGAGI. This CDR3 contains 15 residues. CDR3 sequence: CASRRTSENAGELFF. The DNA of the CDR3 is TGTGCCAGCAGGAGGACTAGCGAGAACGCCGGGGAGCTGTTTTTT.

The chain carries TRBV5-1 and TRBJ2-1; a possible D gene is TRBD2 (7 bases). Germline CDR1 SGHRS, CDR2 YFSETQ. CDR3 length: 16 residues. V was trimmed by 0 bases and J by 1 base, leaving 11 bases between them. The CDR3: CASSLGRGASYNEQFF. In nucleotides, the CDR3 is TGCGCCAGCAGCTTGGGCCGGGGGGCTTCCTACAATGAGCAGTTCTTC. Combining the CDR3 with reference TRBV5-1 and TRBJ2-1 gives the whole variable domain KAGVTQTPRYLIKTRGQQVTLSCSPISGHRSVSWYQQTPGQGLQFLFEYFSETQRNKGNFPGRFSGRQFSNSRSEMNVSTLELGDSALYLCASSLGRGASYNEQFFGPGTRLTVL.

The J gene is TRBJ2-1, the V gene TRBV29-1; TRBD2 agrees at 11 bases. CDR3 length: 13 residues. Germline V CDR1 and CDR2: SQVTM, ANQGSEA. The V gene end was trimmed by 3 bases and the J gene end by 8 bases; junction bases not matched to a gene: 3. CDR3 DNA sequence: TGCAGCGTTGATAGCGGGGGGGCCGATGAGCAGTTCTTC. Amino acids: CSVDSGGADEQFF.

V and J are TRBV7-2 and TRBJ2-3; 8 bases fit TRBD2. In germline, CDR1 is SGHTA, CDR2 FQGNSA. Germline trimming cut 1 base from V and 4 bases from J; bases unmatched to any gene: 7. The CDR3 length is 16 residues. CDR3 loop: CASSLVAGGRADTQYF. The CDR3 nucleotides read TGTGCCAGCAGCTTAGTTGCGGGGGGTAGGGCAGATACGCAGTATTTT.